This TCR beta chain was captured in a study of spatial heterogeneity in lung cancer. Ten or more counts support this clonotype. TCRdb re-analysed the 5' RACE reads in MiXCR, keeping a single row per CDR3 protein. The data show some 12,000 distinct CDR3 sequences, around a tenth seen once. Sample time point: blood at routine non-recurrence follow-up after resection. CDR1 LNHDA and CDR2 SQIVND come from the germline V gene (reference sequence). CDR3 size: 15 residues. V lost 7 bases, J lost 0 bases, and 7 bases stayed unmatched. Sequencing was performed on PBMCs, taken at follow-up. V and J are TRBV19 and TRBJ2-7; TRBD1 aligns across 9 bases. The TCR was taken from a female donor with early-stage non-small cell lung cancer. The CDR3 DNA follows: TGTGCCAGTACAAAGGGACAGGGAAGCTCCTACGAGCAGTACTTC. Amino acids: CASTKGQGSSYEQYF.